This TCR beta chain was identified in a study of blood T cell repertoires in COVID-19. There are a few counts of this clone. As processed by the authors: Estimates of nucleated cell counts were drawn from the amplification of reference gene primers. The protocol was immunoSEQ multiplex PCR, while the TCRdb copy is restricted to in-frame clones and leaves out a portion. The D gene and trimming were derived from the DNA, and the V and J assignments and clone size from that table. The table shows 250,000 or so clones, with about four fifths occurring only once. The receptor was derived from a man at least 80 years old with acute or convalescent COVID-19. Sequenced sample: peripheral blood.

The CDR3 region is CAWSNYLTGGSNYGYTF. The CDR3 nucleotides read TGTGCCTGGAGTAATTATTTGACAGGGGGGAGTAACTATGGCTACACCTTC. The chain couples TRBV30 to TRBJ1-2, with 9 bases fitting TRBD1. The CDR3 consists of 17 residues. Germline CDR1 GTSNPN, CDR2 SVGIG (reference sequence). V shed 2 bases and J 1 base; nucleotides not matched to a gene: 11.